This TCR beta chain was captured by sequencing in a study of long-term antiretroviral therapy in people with HIV (dated by TCRdb to between 2021 and 2024). Study-level background: The earliest samples were collected approximately a decade before the 2015 WHO recommendation for immediate ART, a period when ART was typically delayed until CD4 counts fell. About two fifths of the roughly 30 participants with HIV were female. Whether ART initiation and durable HIV suppression were associated with changes in peripheral blood TRB repertoire composition and diversity was tested in a retrospective serial study. Test extractions of a monoclonal T-cell line alongside 30 to 35 polyclonal samples showed no cross-contamination during QIAcube processing. From some 30 adults with confirmed HIV infection, the cohort provided fewer than 200 cryopreserved PBMC samples, gathered serially across a mean of around six years (range 1-12).

The study at large found these results: Owing to limited PBMC availability, only the TCR beta chain was sequenced, without alpha chain pairing. Unsorted PBMC were profiled instead of sorted CD4+ and CD8+ T cells because pre-ART samples had limited cell numbers. Inferences about post-ART repertoire changes are limited because no data were available on ART adherence, viral resistance or therapy changes. The samples were dated from about 2003 to 2018, and the ART regimens that were used may be less effective than current ART regimens. Expanded TRB clones identified before ART initiation dominated the repertoire across all time points, though the dominance fluctuated and decreased in many PLHIV after ART. CDR3 length ranges in HIV repertoires were narrower than in controls, and network structure suggested an antigen-experienced repertoire with only a slight naive shift after ART. Starting ART was linked to a significant rise in TRB diversity, yet even with long-term ART the diversity remained significantly lower than in transplant donor controls.

To be included, a participant needed at least one PBMC sample from before ART initiation plus at least two post-ART samples. Treatment was received in the United States of America by all participants with HIV. Before DNA extraction, cryopreserved samples of about 0.95-10 million PBMC were thawed and washed. At the time of the earliest PBMC sample, participants with HIV were aged between about 23 and 55 years. PBMC samples were contributed by each participant from 1-4 timepoints before ART initiation and 2-8 timepoints after ART initiation, with a median of 7 samples. Serial HIV viral load, CD4+ T-cell count, ART history and demographic data were obtained for every participant. Genomic DNA was extracted from unsorted PBMC with a Qiagen kit on a QIAcube, with processing performed in batches of 12 samples. The immunoSEQ hsTCRB v3.0 assay was used at survey level resolution for TRB variable region sequencing. The target sequencing depth for TRB was about 40,000-55,000 T-cell genomes per sample. An Illumina MiSeq with a v3 150-cycle kit was used to sequence the pooled TRB libraries. The published analysis was carried out like this. Analysis of repertoires was carried out in R inside a reproducible Nextflow workflow spanning QC, data transformation and analysis. Custom analyses were implemented in LymphoSeq2, an R package for AIRR-Seq data exploration. After excluding a handful of samples that yielded fewer than 5000 total TRB sequences, approximately 170 HIV repertoires remained for analysis. Among the approximately 190 retained HIV repertoires, approximately 59 were collected before ART initiation and roughly 130 after ART initiation. Each repertoire was downsampled to 5000 TRB nucleotide sequences, and summary statistics were averaged across 100 downsampling iterations. TRB sequences were retained for analysis only if CDR3 regions of at least seven amino acids were present. Diversity was measured with a Shannon entropy-derived clonality score and the Gini coefficient. In repertoire networks, the top 5000 CDR3 amino acid sequences were linked whenever an edit distance of one separated two sequences. For TRB CDR3 amino acid sequences, GLIPH2 was used to predict antigen specificity groups and MHC restriction. To flag known CMV, EBV, HIV or tissue antigen associations, CDR3 amino acid sequences were matched against VDJdb and McPAS-TCR. Pre-ART, post-ART and control groups were compared with Wilcoxon signed-rank tests and Holm-Bonferroni correction. Entries here come from immuneACCESS through TCRdb and include only in-frame sequences with V and J called. Some clones fail to appear in such tables; in the studies checked, an unresolved V gene covers under half of the shortfall, and the cause of the remainder is unknown. V, J and clone size were drawn from that table, and D and trimming were deduced from the DNA. A total of 40,000 or so clones appear in this sample, 82% of them only once. The biggest ten clones account for less than 15% of the sample.

Regarding this clone: What antigen it recognizes has not been identified. It has no much larger one-base neighbor in the sample; base qualities were not kept.

The sequencing here drew on unsorted PBMCs, taken 0.3 years after starting antiretroviral therapy. The origin of this receptor is a man younger than 35 with HIV.

CDR3 reads: CASSISENTEAFF. The nucleotides are TGTGCCAGTAGTATTTCTGAGAACACTGAAGCTTTCTTT. The chain employs TRBV19 and TRBJ1-1; no D gene can be assigned with confidence. CDR1 and CDR2, per the germline V gene (reference sequence), are LNHDA and SQIVND. Trimming costs V 3 bases and J 1 base, and their ends lie 6 bases apart. The CDR3 contains 13 residues, cysteine and phenylalanine counted. Of the read, only the CDR3 DNA is kept; its 39 bases are in frame from base 1.